What follows are 22 T cell receptor beta chains derived from one specimen sequenced in a study of cytomegalovirus exposure and HLA in healthy donors. Generated by immunoSEQ multiplex PCR, the TCRdb table keeps only in-frame clones and is missing some. Seen here are a few hundred thousand clones, roughly 89% observed once, and the top ten hold more than 0.8%. Input material: PBMCs. These TCRs come from a woman between 18 and 29 years old in good health and CMV-seronegative.

This sequence joins TRBV10-3 and TRBJ1-2; D ambiguous. The CDR3 is 15 residues long. V shed 0 bases and J shed 1 base, with 9 bases lying between them. Germline values: CDR1 ENHRY, CDR2 SYGVKD. The CDR3 coding sequence is TGTGCCATCAGTGAGTCCTTGGCAGATAACTATGGCTACACCTTC. Its translation: CAISESLADNYGYTF.

The chain is built from TRBV29-1 and TRBJ1-1; TRBD1 might be the D (5 bases). V lost 0 bases to trimming and J lost 5 bases, with 16 bases between them. This CDR3 has 15 amino acids. CDR1 is SQVTM and CDR2 is ANQGSEA in the germline V gene. The CDR3 sequence is CSVEDLPGEGTEAFF. DNA for the CDR3: TGCAGCGTTGAAGATCTACCGGGGGAGGGGACTGAAGCTTTCTTT.

The CDR3 DNA follows: TGTGCCAGCTCCCTCTTAGTGGATAGCTCGGGTAACGAGCAGTACTTC. This codes for CASSLLVDSSGNEQYF. This chain joins TRBV18 and TRBJ2-7; D is unclear. Trimming took 6 bases from V and 5 from J, leaving 23 bases between them. Germline CDR1 is KGHSH and CDR2 is LQKENI. This CDR3 is built from 16 residues.

The rearrangement links TRBV13 to TRBJ2-6, with no clear D. V was trimmed by 3 bases and J by 10 bases, leaving 13 bases between them. Looked up from germline, CDR1 is PRHDT and CDR2 is FYEKMQ (reference sequence). CDR3 length: 14 amino acids. CDR3 nucleotides: TGTGCCAGCAGCTTTAACCGCGCAGGAAACGTCCTGACTTTC. Protein sequence: CASSFNRAGNVLTF.

The rearrangement joins TRBV6-1 to TRBJ1-4; no firm D call. This CDR3 has 15 residues. V was shortened by 1 base and J by 0 bases, with 6 bases between the two germline ends. Germline V gene sequence: CDR1 MNHNS, CDR2 SASEGT. DNA for the CDR3: TGTGCCAGCAGTGAAGTGGCGGCAACTAATGAAAAACTGTTTTTT. It is translated as CASSEVAATNEKLFF.

The rearrangement joins TRBV11-3 to TRBJ2-1, with 11 bases that match TRBD1. Germline V gene data show CDR1 as SGHNT and CDR2 as YENEEA. The trim removed 0 bases at V and 9 bases at J, leaving 10 bases unmatched. CDR3 length: 17 amino acids. This chain's CDR3 is CASSLDGLGQGASEQFF. Here the CDR3 DNA reads TGTGCCAGCAGCTTAGATGGGTTAGGACAGGGGGCAAGTGAGCAGTTCTTC.

The chain joins TRBV27 to TRBJ2-7; perhaps TRBD1 as D (6 bases). Germline V gene data show CDR1 as MNHEY and CDR2 as SMNVEV (reference sequence). The CDR3 runs to 17 residues. Trimming cost V 5 bases and J 4 bases, with 24 bases left between them. The CDR3 DNA reads TGTGCCAGCAGTCCATCCGGGACCCCCCTGGGGGCATACGAGCAGTACTTC. Protein: CASSPSGTPLGAYEQYF.

V is TRBV5-1 and J is TRBJ1-1; the match to TRBD1 covers 7 bases. CDR3 length: 15 residues. Germline V CDR1 and CDR2: SGHRS, YFSETQ. Losses at the gene ends were 6 bases for V and 1 base for J; bases not matched to a gene: 9. CDR3 nucleotides: TGCGCCAGCACCCTCTCGGGACAGAAGAACACTGAAGCTTTCTTT. As protein: CASTLSGQKNTEAFF.

This clone was seen just once. The V call is TRBV9, the J call TRBJ1-2; D is possibly TRBD1 (5 bases). The CDR3 extends over 13 amino acids. V was shortened by 0 bases and J by 4 bases, with 7 bases between the two germline ends. Germline V gene sequence: CDR1 SGDLS, CDR2 YYNGEE. The CDR3 DNA follows: TGTGCCAGCAGCGTAGGAGACAGCTATGGCTACACCTTC. Translating it yields CASSVGDSYGYTF. The full variable domain, in which reference TRBV9 and TRBJ1-2 provide the parts outside the CDR3, is DSGVTQTPKHLITATGQRVTLRCSPRSGDLSVYWYQQSLDQGLQFLIQYYNGEERAKGNILERFSAQQFPDLHSELNLSSLELGDSALYFCASSVGDSYGYTFGSGTRLTVV.

This chain's CDR3 is CASSLGEWTGDTGELFF. CDR3 bases: TGTGCCAGCAGCTTAGGGGAGTGGACAGGGGACACCGGGGAGCTGTTTTTT. The V call is TRBV7-9, the J call TRBJ2-2, with TRBD1 matching 9 bases. With V trimmed by 1 base and J by 3 bases, 6 bases remained unmatched. CDR1 and CDR2 from the germline V gene are SEHNR and FQNEAQ (reference sequence). This CDR3 contains 17 residues.

The chain couples TRBV5-4 to TRBJ1-1, with D maybe TRBD1 (5 bases). V shed 2 bases and J shed 3 bases, with 14 bases lying between them. From germline, CDR1 is SGHNT and CDR2 YYREEE (reference sequence). The CDR3 loop spans 15 amino acids. This CDR3 is CASSFGAGLYTEAFF. The CDR3 region has the DNA TGTGCCAGCAGCTTCGGGGCGGGGCTTTACACTGAAGCTTTCTTT.

CDR3 in amino acids: CASRQGLDTGELFF. CDR3 sequence (DNA): TGTGCCAGCCGACAGGGGTTAGACACCGGGGAGCTGTTTTTT. This chain joins TRBV2 and TRBJ2-2; TRBD1 matches at 8 bases. The CDR3 totals 14 residues. Trimming cost V 8 bases and J 3 bases; bases outside gene matches: 5. Germline V CDR1 and CDR2: SNHLY, FYNNEI.

The chain recombines TRBV19 with TRBJ2-2; TRBD1 matches 10 bases. The germline CDR1 and CDR2 sequences are LNHDA and SQIVND (reference sequence). The CDR3 extends over 14 amino acids. V was pared by 10 bases and J by 5 bases, with 7 bases of the junction left unmatched. The CDR3 loop is CATAGQGWTGELFF. The DNA for the CDR3 is TGTGCCACGGCGGGACAGGGGTGGACCGGGGAGCTGTTTTTT.

CDR3 DNA sequence: TGTGCCAGCAGCCCCCGGACAGGGGGCCACACTGAAGCTTTCTTT. This translates into CASSPRTGGHTEAFF. The chain is built from TRBV2 and TRBJ1-1; TRBD1 aligns across 11 bases. Germline CDR1 and CDR2: SNHLY and FYNNEI. The CDR3 extends over 15 amino acids. Trimming cost V 6 bases and J 3 bases; bases outside gene matches: 6.

The chain employs TRBV6-5 and TRBJ2-7, with D perhaps TRBD1 (5 bases). The CDR3 runs to 13 residues. Germline CDR1 and CDR2: MNHEY and SVGAGI. Deletions cut 5 bases from V and 3 bases from J, with 11 bases between. The CDR3 nucleotides read TGTGCCAGCAGTCCCGGACAAGACTACGAGCAGTACTTC. This codes for CASSPGQDYEQYF.

The chain uses TRBV4-2 and TRBJ1-5; D unclear. The V end was cut by 1 base, the J end by 4 bases, with 11 bases between. Germline lookup yields CDR1 LGHNA and CDR2 YNFKEQ. This CDR3 comprises 15 residues. CDR3 amino acids: CASSQVPLQNQPQHF. CDR3 DNA: TGTGCCAGCAGCCAAGTACCCTTACAAAATCAGCCCCAGCATTTT.

The J gene is TRBJ2-2, the V gene TRBV27; D is perhaps TRBD1 (6 bases). The CDR3 is 12 residues long. Looked up from germline, CDR1 is MNHEY and CDR2 is SMNVEV (reference sequence). Trimming took 6 bases from V and 6 from J, leaving 8 bases between them. The CDR3 nucleotides read TGTGCCAGCAGCAGGACAGCCGGGGAGCTGTTTTTT. It yields the protein CASSRTAGELFF.

About this clone itself: One end of the junction fails to match germline, which may point to a read error. The chain joins TRBV7-9 to TRBJ1-4; a possible D gene is TRBD1 (5 bases). Germline assignment: CDR1 SEHNR and CDR2 FQNEAQ (reference sequence). This CDR3 comprises 18 residues. The CDR3 loop reads CASSLVGGPAGPNEKLFF. CDR3 coding DNA: TGTGCCAGCAGCTTAGTGGGGGGACCCGCTGGACCTAATGAAAAGCTGTTTTTT. Full variable domain (outside the CDR3, taken from reference TRBV7-9 and TRBJ1-4): DTGVSQNPRHKITKRGQNVTFRCDPISEHNRLYWYRQTLGQGPEFLTYFQNEAQLEKSRLLSDRFSAERPKGSFSTLEIQRTEQGDSAMYLCASSLVGGPAGPNEKLFFGSGTQLSVL.

The J gene is TRBJ2-7, the V gene TRBV27, with 9 bases identical to TRBD2. J was trimmed by 7 bases and V by 5 bases; bases with no gene match: 12. The CDR3 contains 15 residues. Germline CDR1 MNHEY, CDR2 SMNVEV (reference sequence). The CDR3 DNA sequence: TGTGCCAGCAGTCTCTTAGCGGGAGCGGCGGAAGAGCAGTACTTC. Translating it yields CASSLLAGAAEEQYF.

A few counts support this clone. This chain joins TRBV4-1 and TRBJ2-3; D not resolved. The CDR3 runs 11 residues. V was trimmed by 8 bases and J by 2 bases, leaving 5 bases between them. The V gene's germline CDR1 is MGHRA and CDR2 YSYEKL. The CDR3 DNA sequence: TGCGCCAGCCGCGCCACAGATACGCAGTATTTT. It is translated as CASRATDTQYF.

CDR3: CASSSYLKTSGRTYEQYF. The CDR3 DNA follows: TGTGCCAGCAGTTCGTACCTAAAGACTAGCGGGAGAACCTACGAGCAGTACTTC. The rearrangement joins TRBV27 to TRBJ2-7; 12 positions agree with TRBD2. With 4 bases clipped from V and 2 bases from J, the junction kept 12 bases outside the gene matches. Per the germline V gene, CDR1 is MNHEY and CDR2 is SMNVEV (reference sequence). The length of the CDR3 is 18 residues.

This chain links TRBV6-4 with TRBJ2-2, with D uncertain. The germline V and J ends were trimmed by 0 bases and 7 bases, with 6 bases remaining between them. The germline gives CDR1 MRHNA, CDR2 SNTAGT. The CDR3 covers 13 residues. This CDR3 is CASSDSNFGELFF. The CDR3 nucleotides read TGTGCCAGCAGTGACTCGAACTTCGGGGAGCTGTTTTTT.